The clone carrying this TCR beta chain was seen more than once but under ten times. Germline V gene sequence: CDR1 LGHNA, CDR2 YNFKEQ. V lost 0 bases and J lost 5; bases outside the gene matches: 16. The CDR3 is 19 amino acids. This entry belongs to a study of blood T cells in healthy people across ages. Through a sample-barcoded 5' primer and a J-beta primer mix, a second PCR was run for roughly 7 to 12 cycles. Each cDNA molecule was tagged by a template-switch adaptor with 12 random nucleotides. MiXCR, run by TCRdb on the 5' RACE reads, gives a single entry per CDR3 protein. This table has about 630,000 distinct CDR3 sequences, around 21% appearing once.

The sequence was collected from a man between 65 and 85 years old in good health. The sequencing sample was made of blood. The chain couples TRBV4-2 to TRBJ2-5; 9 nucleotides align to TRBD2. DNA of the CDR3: TGTGCCAGCAGCCAAGATGTGGCGGTCAAGCTAGCGGGAAGGGAGACCCAGTACTTC. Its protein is CASSQDVAVKLAGRETQYF.